These 10 T cell receptor beta chains were all obtained from the same sample, sequenced in a study of CD4 T cells in relation to SARS-CoV-2 and coronaviruses. The antigens for these receptors are not known. Profiled with immunoSEQ multiplex PCR; TCRdb holds only in-frame clones, not every one. The data show about 36,000 clones, 70% to 85% seen once. Sequenced input: memory CD4+ T cells from PBMCs, cultured in vitro. The receptor set was obtained from an adult with COVID-19.

The chain couples TRBV27 to TRBJ2-1, with TRBD2 as a possible D gene (7 bases). From germline, CDR1 is MNHEY and CDR2 SMNVEV (reference sequence). The CDR3 runs to 17 residues. Between the trimmed V and J ends, which lost 2 bases and 4 bases, there was a span of 18 bases. CDR3 DNA: TGTGCCAGCAGTTTAGGTCGGGGGCTAGCGGAGTACAATGAGCAGTTCTTC. This codes for CASSLGRGLAEYNEQFF.

CDR3 amino acids: CARSGGQNATNEKLFF. In DNA form, the CDR3 reads TGTGCCCGATCTGGCGGCCAGAACGCAACTAATGAAAAACTGTTTTTT. V is TRBV28 and J is TRBJ1-4; D uncertain. The length of the CDR3 is 16 residues. Per the germline V gene, CDR1 is MDHEN and CDR2 is SYDVKM. Trimming took 11 bases from V and 0 from J, leaving 19 bases between them.

The V gene is TRBV9, the J gene TRBJ2-1, with D perhaps matching TRBD1 or TRBD2 (5 bases each). Germline-derived CDR1 and CDR2 are SGDLS and YYNGEE. With 2 bases removed from V and 4 bases from J, the gap between germline ends came to 10 bases. This CDR3 has 14 residues. The CDR3 DNA reads as TGTGCCAGCAGCGTCGGGACCGCATACAATGAGCAGTTCTTC. Translation gives CASSVGTAYNEQFF.

The gene calls are TRBV5-1 and TRBJ1-1; 9 nucleotides line up with TRBD1. The CDR3 has 18 amino acids. The germline CDR1 and CDR2 sequences are SGHRS and YFSETQ. Losses at the gene ends were 0 bases for V and 0 bases for J; bases not matched to a gene: 9. The CDR3 region has the DNA TGCGCCAGCAGCTTGGGTGGGACAGGGTATCGGCTGAACACTGAAGCTTTCTTT. Translating it yields CASSLGGTGYRLNTEAFF. Supplemented by reference TRBV5-1 and TRBJ1-1, the full variable domain reads KAGVTQTPRYLIKTRGQQVTLSCSPISGHRSVSWYQQTPGQGLQFLFEYFSETQRNKGNFPGRFSGRQFSNSRSEMNVSTLELGDSALYLCASSLGGTGYRLNTEAFFGQGTRLTVV.

The chain couples TRBV5-6 to TRBJ2-2; D is perhaps TRBD2 (5 bases). The CDR3 is 14 amino acids. V shed 3 bases and J shed 8 bases, with 14 bases lying between them. Per germline, CDR1 SGHDT and CDR2 YYEEEE. The CDR3 sequence is CASSSFSDRGELFF. The CDR3 DNA sequence: TGTGCCAGCAGCTCCTTTAGCGATAGGGGGGAGCTGTTTTTT.

This clone was detected only a few times. J is TRBJ2-3 and V is TRBV4-2; D gene ambiguous. Germline CDR1 reads LGHNA; CDR2 reads YNFKEQ. This CDR3 spans 13 amino acids. The V gene lost 3 bases and the J gene lost 4 bases, with 8 bases spanning the gap. The CDR3 sequence is CASSHEAPDTQYF. CDR3 bases: TGTGCCAGCAGCCACGAAGCCCCAGATACGCAGTATTTT.

This clone was counted a single time. The chain recombines TRBV29-1 with TRBJ1-4; D not certain. The CDR3 has 13 amino acids. CDR1 is SQVTM, CDR2 ANQGSEA, per germline. V was clipped by 2 bases and J by 8 bases, with 12 bases between them. CDR3 sequence: CSVEKSPGEKLFF. CDR3 in DNA: TGCAGCGTTGAAAAGTCGCCGGGCGAAAAACTGTTTTTT.

V is TRBV15 and J is TRBJ1-5; D perhaps matches TRBD1 (6 bases). This CDR3 region has 15 residues. From germline, CDR1 is LNHNV and CDR2 YYDKDF (reference sequence). V was shortened by 0 bases and J by 7 bases, with 13 bases between the two germline ends. The CDR3 nucleotides read TGTGCCACCAGCAGAGAAGAGAGGGGGAGGCAGCCCCAGCATTTT. The encoded protein is CATSREERGRQPQHF.

V usage is TRBV19 and J usage is TRBJ2-3, with D hard to call. Per the germline V gene, CDR1 is LNHDA and CDR2 is SQIVND (reference sequence). V was cut by 4 bases and J by 6 bases, with 8 bases left in between. The CDR3 is 12 residues long. The CDR3 DNA reads as TGTGCCAGTAGTACCGCGAAGGATACGCAGTATTTT. This translates into CASSTAKDTQYF.

V usage is TRBV7-8 and J usage is TRBJ2-3; D tentatively fits TRBD1 or TRBD2 (5 bases each). Germline values: CDR1 SGHVS, CDR2 FQNEAQ. Trimming left V 4 bases short and J 6 bases short, with 14 bases between. The CDR3 extends over 14 amino acids. The DNA for the CDR3 is TGTGCCAGCAGCTCACTCGGGACCTCGGATACGCAGTATTTT. Its protein is CASSSLGTSDTQYF.